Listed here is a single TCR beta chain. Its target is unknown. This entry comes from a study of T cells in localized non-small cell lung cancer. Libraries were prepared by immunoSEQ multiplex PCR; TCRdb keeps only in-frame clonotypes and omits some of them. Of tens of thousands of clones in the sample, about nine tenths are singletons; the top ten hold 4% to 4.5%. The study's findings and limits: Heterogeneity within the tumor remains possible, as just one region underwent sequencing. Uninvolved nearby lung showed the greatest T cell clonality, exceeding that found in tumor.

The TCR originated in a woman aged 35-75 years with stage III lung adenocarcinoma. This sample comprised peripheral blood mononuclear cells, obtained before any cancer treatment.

CDR3 amino acids: CASRILGDVVNEQFF. The CDR3 DNA reads TGCGCCAGCAGAATTCTCGGGGATGTCGTTAATGAGCAGTTCTTC. The chain carries TRBV5-1 and TRBJ2-1, with D tentatively TRBD2 (5 bases). The CDR3 spans 15 residues. Trimming left V 5 bases short and J 7 bases short, with 19 bases between. Looked up from germline, CDR1 is SGHRS and CDR2 is YFSETQ.